This T cell receptor beta chain is drawn from a study of blood T cell repertoires in COVID-19. About the study: In each case, the material was cDNA or gDNA derived from T cells, B-cell-depleted T cells, or PBMCs.

The junction had 3 bases not matched to a gene; V was cut back by 4 bases and J by 5 bases. This CDR3 is 15 amino acids long. Germline V gene lookup returns CDR1 SGHTS and CDR2 YDEGEE. In the original workflow: Estimated nucleated cell counts came from reference gene primer amplification. Clones were sequenced by immunoSEQ multiplex PCR, and TCRdb holds only the in-frame ones, with some missing. That table is the source of V, J and clone size, and D and trimming were worked out from the DNA. The table shows 130,000 to 150,000 clones, with about four fifths occurring only once. This sequence joins TRBV5-8 and TRBJ2-1; 13 positions match TRBD2. The sequencing sample was made of peripheral blood. This receptor was taken from a woman of 80 years or more with acute or convalescent COVID-19. CDR3 sequence (DNA): TGTGCCAGCAGCCCCGGGACTAGCGGGAACAATGAGCAGTTCTTC. The encoded protein is CASSPGTSGNNEQFF.